The sequence of this T cell receptor beta chain was determined in a study of OX40 agonist ivuxolimab in advanced cancers. Overall study results and limits: Mean expanded clone counts were higher in CD8+ than CD4+ T cells. Among the lowest peripheral clonal expansion occurred in 0.1-3.0 mg/kg partial responders.

Measured with immunoSEQ multiplex PCR; TCRdb has only the in-frame clones, and not every one. The top ten clones hold about 22% of a sample with tens of thousands of clones, roughly 80% of them seen once. In regard to this clone: As yet, its antigen is unknown.

Germline CDR1 LGHNA, CDR2 YNFKEQ. CDR3 size: 15 residues. V lost 1 base, J lost 1 base, and 9 bases lay in between. The rearrangement links TRBV4-2 to TRBJ2-3; no clear D. The sequenced sample was CD4+ or CD8+ T cells sorted from blood, obtained in a trial of the OX40 agonist ivuxolimab. The sequence was collected from an adult with an advanced solid tumor such as melanoma, head and neck, liver or kidney cancer. CDR3 bases: TGTGCCAGCAGCCAAGTTTACCGAGGCACAGATACGCAGTATTTT. Protein: CASSQVYRGTDTQYF.